This paragraph covers one T cell receptor beta chain sequence. PCR was performed a second time for roughly 7 to 12 cycles using a sample-barcoded 5' primer and a J-beta primer mix. Each CDR3 protein is one row after TCRdb ran MiXCR on the 5' RACE reads. This table has approximately 490,000 distinct CDR3 sequences, around 24% appearing once. This sample is drawn from a study of blood T cells in healthy people across ages. Trimming took 2 bases from V and 2 from J; bases not matched to a gene: 4. The CDR3 runs 16 residues. CDR1 and CDR2 (germline): SGHRS, YFSETQ. These data were also filed under a second study, of T cells of mothers and their children.

Sequenced input: blood. The clonotype was recovered from a boy aged 5-17 years in good health. This chain joins TRBV5-1 and TRBJ2-5, with 12 bases matching TRBD2. The DNA for the CDR3 is TGCGCCAGCAGCTTCATCGGACTAGCGGGGCAAGAGACCCAGTACTTC. Translated: CASSFIGLAGQETQYF.